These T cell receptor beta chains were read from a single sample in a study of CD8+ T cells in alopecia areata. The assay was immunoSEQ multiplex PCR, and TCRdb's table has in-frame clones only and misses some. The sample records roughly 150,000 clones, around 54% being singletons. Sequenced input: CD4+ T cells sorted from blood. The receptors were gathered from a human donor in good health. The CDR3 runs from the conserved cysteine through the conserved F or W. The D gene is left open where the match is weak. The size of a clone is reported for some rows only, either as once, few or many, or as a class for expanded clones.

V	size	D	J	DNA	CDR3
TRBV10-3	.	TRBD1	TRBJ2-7	TGTGCCATCAGTCAGACCCGACCGGGACAGTTACACGAGCAGTACTTC	CAISQTRPGQLHEQYF
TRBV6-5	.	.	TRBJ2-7	TGTGCCAGCAGTTACGTGTCGCACTACGAGCAGTACTTC	CASSYVSHYEQYF
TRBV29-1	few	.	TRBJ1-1	TGCAGCGTACACCGGGACATCGAAGCTTTCTTT	CSVHRDIEAFF
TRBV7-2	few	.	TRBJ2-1	TGTGCCAGCAAACCCCCCGGGGCTAGCTCCTACAATGAGCAGTTCTTC	CASKPPGASSYNEQFF
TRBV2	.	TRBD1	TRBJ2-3	TGTGCCAGCACTAGGGACAGGGGAACAGATACGCAGTATTTT	CASTRDRGTDTQYF
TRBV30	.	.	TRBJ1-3	TGTGCCTGGAGTGTATATCCCGGGGGTGGAAACACCATATATTTT	CAWSVYPGGGNTIYF
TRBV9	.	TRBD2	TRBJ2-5	TGTGCCAGCAGCGGGGGACTAGCGGGAGCCGGGAACCAGTACTTC	CASSGGLAGAGNQYF
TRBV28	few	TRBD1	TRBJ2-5	TGTGCCAGCAGACCCCAGGGACAGGGACTGGAGACCCAGTACTTC	CASRPQGQGLETQYF
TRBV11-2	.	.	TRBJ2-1	TGTGCCAGCAGCTTAGATGTCCGCCGGAGGGCCTTGAATGAGCAGTTCTTC	CASSLDVRRRALNEQFF
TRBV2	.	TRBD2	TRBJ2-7	TGTGCCAGCAGTGGTTCCAGCGGGGGGTACGAGCAGTACTTC	CASSGSSGGYEQYF
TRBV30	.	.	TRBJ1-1	TGTGCCTGGAGTGGCTATGGGGCTGAAGCTTTCTTT	CAWSGYGAEAFF
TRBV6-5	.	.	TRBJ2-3	TGTGCCAGCAGACGCTCCCGGGATCGCGCAGATACGCAGTATTTT	CASRRSRDRADTQYF
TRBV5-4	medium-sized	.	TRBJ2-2	TGTGCCAGCAGCTTCGGTGGGCCGAACACCGGGGAGCTGTTTTTT	CASSFGGPNTGELFF
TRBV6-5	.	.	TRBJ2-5	TGTGCCAGCAGTTCAGGACGGGTCCAAGAGACCCAGTACTTC	CASSSGRVQETQYF
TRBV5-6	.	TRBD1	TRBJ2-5	TGTGCCAGCAGCCTCGGGACAGGGACCAACCAAGAGACCCAGTACTTC	CASSLGTGTNQETQYF
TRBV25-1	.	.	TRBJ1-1	TGTGCCAGCAGAAACTGGGGAACTGAAGCTTTCTTT	CASRNWGTEAFF
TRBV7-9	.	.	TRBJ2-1	TGTGCCAGCAGGCCCATGTTCGCGGGCAAATACAATGAGCAGTTCTTC	CASRPMFAGKYNEQFF
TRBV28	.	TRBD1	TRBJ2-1	TGTGCCAGCAGTCGCGACAGGGTGGCTGAGCAGTTCTTC	CASSRDRVAEQFF
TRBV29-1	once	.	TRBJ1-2	TGCAGCACCCCGACCCACTCCTATGGCTACACCTTC	CSTPTHSYGYTF
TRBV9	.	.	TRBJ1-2	TGTGCCAGCAGCCCCGGGAGCCCCTATGGCTACACCTTC	CASSPGSPYGYTF
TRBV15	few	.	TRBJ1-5	TGTGCCACCAGTGAACCCTATCCTCAGCCCCAGCATTTT	CATSEPYPQPQHF
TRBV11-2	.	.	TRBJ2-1	TGTGCCAGCAGCTTTGAACTCTGGTCCTACAATGAGCAGTTCTTC	CASSFELWSYNEQFF
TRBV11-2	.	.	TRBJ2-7	TGTGCCAGCAACCCAGGGAGGGGGAGTCGATCCTACGAGCAGTACTTC	CASNPGRGSRSYEQYF
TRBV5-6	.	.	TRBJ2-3	TGTGCCAGCAGCTTGCCAGGGGCCGGCGGCGATACGCAGTATTTT	CASSLPGAGGDTQYF
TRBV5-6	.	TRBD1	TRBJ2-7	TGTGCCAGCAGCTCTGTTACGACAGGGGGCTACGAGCAGTACTTC	CASSSVTTGGYEQYF
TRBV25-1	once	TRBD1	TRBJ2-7	TGTGCCAGCAGTGCCACAGGGGCCGGCTACGAGCAGTACTTC	CASSATGAGYEQYF
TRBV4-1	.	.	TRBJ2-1	TGCGCCAGCTCCGGGACAAACTCCTACAATGAGCAGTTCTTC	CASSGTNSYNEQFF
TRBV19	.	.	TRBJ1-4	TGTGCCAGTAGTATAACAGGGCCAAATGAAAAACTGTTTTTT	CASSITGPNEKLFF
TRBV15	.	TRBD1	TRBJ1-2	TGTGCCACCAGCAGAGATTTCCTTGCAGGGGGCGATTCTGGCTACACCTTC	CATSRDFLAGGDSGYTF
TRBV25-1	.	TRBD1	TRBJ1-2	TGTGCCAGCAGTGAGACAGGGGACTATGGCTACACCTTC	CASSETGDYGYTF
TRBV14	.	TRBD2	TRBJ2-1	TGTGCCAGCAGCCCACCGGGACTAGCGGTGGTGGGTGAGCAGTTCTTC	CASSPPGLAVVGEQFF
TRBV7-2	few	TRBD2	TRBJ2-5	TGTGCCAGCAGCCCGCGGACTAGCGGGTGGGAGACCCAGTACTTC	CASSPRTSGWETQYF
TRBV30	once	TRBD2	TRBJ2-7	TGTGCCTGGAGTGTACTAAGGACTAGCGGATACGAGCAGTACTTC	CAWSVLRTSGYEQYF
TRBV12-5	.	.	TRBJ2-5	TGTGCTAGTGGTTTGGGCCTCGCGAACCAAGAGACCCAGTACTTC	CASGLGLANQETQYF
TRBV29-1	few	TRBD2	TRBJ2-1	TGCAGCGTTGAAGATTTGGCTAGCGGCCACAATGAGCAGTTCTTC	CSVEDLASGHNEQFF
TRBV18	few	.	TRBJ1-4	TGTGCCAGCTCACCCCGTGGTCTACAGCGGGGGACTAATGAAAAACTGTTTTTT	CASSPRGLQRGTNEKLFF
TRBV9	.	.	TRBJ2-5	TGTGCCAGCAGCGTAGTCAGTGGGGGGCAAGAGACCCAGTACTTC	CASSVVSGGQETQYF
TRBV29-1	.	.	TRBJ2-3	TGCAGCGTTGAAGGAGGCACAGATACGCAGTATTTT	CSVEGGTDTQYF
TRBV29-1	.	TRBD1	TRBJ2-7	TGCAGCGTTGAGGGGACAGGGAGGTACGAGCAGTACTTC	CSVEGTGRYEQYF
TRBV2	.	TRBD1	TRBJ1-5	TGTGCCAGCAGTGAGAGGACAGGGAGGGAACAGCCCCAGCATTTT	CASSERTGREQPQHF
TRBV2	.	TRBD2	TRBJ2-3	TGTGCCAGCAGGGCGGCGGGAGGCACAGATACGCAGTATTTT	CASRAAGGTDTQYF
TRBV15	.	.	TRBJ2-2	TGTGCCACCAGCAGAGTAGGACAGAACACCGGGGAGCTGTTTTTT	CATSRVGQNTGELFF
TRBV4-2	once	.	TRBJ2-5	TGTGCCAGCAGCCAAGGGGACAGCGGGAGAGAAGAGACCCAGTACTTC	CASSQGDSGREETQYF
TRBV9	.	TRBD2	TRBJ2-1	TGTGCCAGCAGCGCCGCACTAGCGGGAGGGCAGAATGAGCAGTTCTTC	CASSAALAGGQNEQFF
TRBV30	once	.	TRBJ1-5	TGTGCCTGGAGAGTGGGTGCGAGGCAGCCCCAGCATTTT	CAWRVGARQPQHF
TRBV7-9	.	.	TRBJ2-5	TGTGCCAGCAGCTCGGGGACAACCCAGGGGACCCAGTACTTC	CASSSGTTQGTQYF
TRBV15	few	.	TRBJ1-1	TGTGCCACCAGCAGAGAGGCCAGTATTAACACTGAAGCTTTCTTT	CATSREASINTEAFF